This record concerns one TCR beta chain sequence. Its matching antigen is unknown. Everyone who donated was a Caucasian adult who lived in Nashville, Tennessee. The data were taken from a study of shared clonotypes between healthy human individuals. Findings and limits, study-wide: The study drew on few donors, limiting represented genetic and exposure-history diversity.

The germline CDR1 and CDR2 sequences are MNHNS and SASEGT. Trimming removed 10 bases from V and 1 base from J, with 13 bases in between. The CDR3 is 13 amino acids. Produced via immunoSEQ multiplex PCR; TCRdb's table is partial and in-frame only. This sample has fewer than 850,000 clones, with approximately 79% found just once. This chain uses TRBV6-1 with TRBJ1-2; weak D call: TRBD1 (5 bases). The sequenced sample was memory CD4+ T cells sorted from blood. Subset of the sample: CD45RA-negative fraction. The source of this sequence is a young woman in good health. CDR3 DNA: TGTGCCACCGCCCCGACAGATAACTATGGCTACACCTTC. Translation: CATAPTDNYGYTF.